This TCR beta chain was recorded in a study of cytomegalovirus exposure and HLA in healthy donors. Both 60 Vbeta primers and 13 Jbeta primers went into the PCR. Produced via immunoSEQ multiplex PCR; TCRdb's table is partial and in-frame only. The sample has 95,000 to 150,000 clones; 72% are singletons. This clone was found once. Germline CDR1 reads WNHNN; CDR2 reads SYGVQD (reference sequence). This CDR3 has 15 amino acids. V trimming: 2 bases; J trimming: 8 bases; junction bases outside the gene matches: 5. Input material: PBMCs. The clonotype originates from a man between 25 and 39 years old in good health and CMV-seronegative. The chain is built from TRBV10-1 and TRBJ2-1, with TRBD2 matching over 11 bases. The CDR3 sequence is CASSEASGGTDEQFF. CDR3 bases: TGCGCCAGCAGTGAGGCTAGCGGGGGGACTGATGAGCAGTTCTTC.